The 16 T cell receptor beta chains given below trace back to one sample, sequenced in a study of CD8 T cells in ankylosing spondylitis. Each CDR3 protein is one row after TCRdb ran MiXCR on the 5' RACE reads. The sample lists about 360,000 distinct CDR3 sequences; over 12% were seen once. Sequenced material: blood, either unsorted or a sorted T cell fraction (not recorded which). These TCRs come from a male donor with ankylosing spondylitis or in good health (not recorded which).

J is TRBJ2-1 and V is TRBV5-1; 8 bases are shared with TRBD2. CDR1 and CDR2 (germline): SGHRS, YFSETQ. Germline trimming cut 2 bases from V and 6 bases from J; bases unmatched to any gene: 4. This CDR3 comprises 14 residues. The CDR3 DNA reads TGCGCCAGCAGCTTTCCTAGCGGGCCCAATGAGCAGTTCTTC. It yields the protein CASSFPSGPNEQFF.

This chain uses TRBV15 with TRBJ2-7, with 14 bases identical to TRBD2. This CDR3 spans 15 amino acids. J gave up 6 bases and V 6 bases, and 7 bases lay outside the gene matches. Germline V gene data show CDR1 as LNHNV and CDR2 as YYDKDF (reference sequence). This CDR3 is CATSSMGLAGVEQYF. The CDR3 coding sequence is TGTGCCACCAGTAGCATGGGACTAGCGGGAGTCGAGCAGTACTTC.

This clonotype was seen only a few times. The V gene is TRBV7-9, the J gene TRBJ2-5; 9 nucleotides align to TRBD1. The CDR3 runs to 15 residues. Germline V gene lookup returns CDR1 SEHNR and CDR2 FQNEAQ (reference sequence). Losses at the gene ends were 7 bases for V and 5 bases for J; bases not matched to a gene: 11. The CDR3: CASTLTGGQGETQYF. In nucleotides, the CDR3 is TGTGCCAGCACTTTAACAGGGGGCCAGGGGGAGACCCAGTACTTC.

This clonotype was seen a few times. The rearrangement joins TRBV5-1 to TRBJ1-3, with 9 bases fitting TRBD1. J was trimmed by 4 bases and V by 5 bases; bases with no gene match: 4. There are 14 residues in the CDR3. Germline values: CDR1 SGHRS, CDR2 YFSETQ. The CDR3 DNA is TGCGCCAGCAGAAGGGACAGGGACGGAAACACCATATATTTT. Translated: CASRRDRDGNTIYF.

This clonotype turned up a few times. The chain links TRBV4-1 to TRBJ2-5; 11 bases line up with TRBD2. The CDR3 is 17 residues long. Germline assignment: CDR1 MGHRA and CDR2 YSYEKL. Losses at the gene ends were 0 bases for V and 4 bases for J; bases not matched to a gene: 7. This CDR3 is CASSQDGLAGGRETQYF. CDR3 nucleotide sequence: TGCGCCAGCAGCCAAGACGGTCTAGCGGGAGGAAGAGAGACCCAGTACTTC.

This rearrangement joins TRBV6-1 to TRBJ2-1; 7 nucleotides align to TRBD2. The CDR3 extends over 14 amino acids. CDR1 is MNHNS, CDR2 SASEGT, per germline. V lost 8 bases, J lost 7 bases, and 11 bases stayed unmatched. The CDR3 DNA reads TGTGCCAGCGGGAGGGGTAATCTAGGGAATGAGCAGTTCTTC. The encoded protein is CASGRGNLGNEQFF.

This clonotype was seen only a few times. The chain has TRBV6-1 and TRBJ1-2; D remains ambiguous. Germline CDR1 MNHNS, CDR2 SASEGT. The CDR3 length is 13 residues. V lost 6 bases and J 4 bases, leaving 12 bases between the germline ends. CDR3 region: CASRETATYGYTF. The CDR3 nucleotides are TGTGCCAGCAGGGAGACGGCCACCTATGGCTACACCTTC.

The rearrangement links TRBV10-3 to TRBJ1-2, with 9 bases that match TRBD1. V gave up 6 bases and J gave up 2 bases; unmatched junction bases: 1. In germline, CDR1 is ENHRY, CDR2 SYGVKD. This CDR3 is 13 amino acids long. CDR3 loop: CAIRQGANYGYTF. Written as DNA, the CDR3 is TGTGCCATCAGACAGGGGGCCAACTATGGCTACACCTTC.

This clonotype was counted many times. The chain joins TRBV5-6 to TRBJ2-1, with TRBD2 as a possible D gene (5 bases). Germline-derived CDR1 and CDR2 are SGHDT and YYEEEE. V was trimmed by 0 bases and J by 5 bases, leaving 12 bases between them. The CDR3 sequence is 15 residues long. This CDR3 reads CASSLGLAGNNEQFF. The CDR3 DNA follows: TGTGCCAGCAGCTTGGGTCTAGCTGGAAACAATGAGCAGTTCTTC.

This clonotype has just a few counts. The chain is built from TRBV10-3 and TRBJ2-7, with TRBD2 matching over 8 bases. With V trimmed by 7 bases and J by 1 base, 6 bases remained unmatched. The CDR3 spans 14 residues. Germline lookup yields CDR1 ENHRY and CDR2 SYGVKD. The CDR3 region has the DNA TGTGCCATCAAAATAGCGGGGTTATCCTACGAGCAGTACTTC. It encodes CAIKIAGLSYEQYF.

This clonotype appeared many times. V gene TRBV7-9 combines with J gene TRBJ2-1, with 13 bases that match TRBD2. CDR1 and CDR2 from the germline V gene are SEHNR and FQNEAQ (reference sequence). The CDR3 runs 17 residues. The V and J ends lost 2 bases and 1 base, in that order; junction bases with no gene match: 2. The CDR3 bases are TGTGCCAGCAGCTTACGGACTAGCGGGAGATCCTACAATGAGCAGTTCTTC. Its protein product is CASSLRTSGRSYNEQFF.

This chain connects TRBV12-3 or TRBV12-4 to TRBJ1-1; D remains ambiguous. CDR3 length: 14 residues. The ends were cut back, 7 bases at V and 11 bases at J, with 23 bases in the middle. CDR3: CASTLTGPSLGAFF. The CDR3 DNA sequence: TGTGCCAGCACCTTAACCGGGCCATCGCTTGGGGCTTTCTTT.

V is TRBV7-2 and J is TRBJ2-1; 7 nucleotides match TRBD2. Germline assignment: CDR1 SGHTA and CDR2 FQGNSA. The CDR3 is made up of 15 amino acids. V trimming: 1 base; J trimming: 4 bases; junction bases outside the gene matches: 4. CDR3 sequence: CASSLEGTTYNEQFF. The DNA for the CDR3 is TGTGCCAGCAGCTTAGAGGGGACTACATACAATGAGCAGTTCTTC.

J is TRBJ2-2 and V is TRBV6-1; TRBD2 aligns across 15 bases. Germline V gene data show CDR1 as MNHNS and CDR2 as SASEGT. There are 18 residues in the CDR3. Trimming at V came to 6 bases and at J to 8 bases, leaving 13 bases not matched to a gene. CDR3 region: CASSEPPGLAGGGGELFF. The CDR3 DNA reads TGTGCCAGCAGCGAGCCACCGGGACTAGCGGGAGGAGGAGGGGAGCTGTTTTTT.

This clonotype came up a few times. CDR3 region: CASSLSGVTGELFF. Written as DNA, the CDR3 is TGTGCCAGCAGTTTAAGTGGCGTAACCGGGGAGCTGTTTTTT. The gene calls are TRBV27 and TRBJ2-2; no reliable D call. Between the trimmed V and J ends, which lost 2 bases and 5 bases, there was a span of 9 bases. CDR3 length: 14 residues. CDR1 is MNHEY and CDR2 is SMNVEV in the germline V gene (reference sequence).

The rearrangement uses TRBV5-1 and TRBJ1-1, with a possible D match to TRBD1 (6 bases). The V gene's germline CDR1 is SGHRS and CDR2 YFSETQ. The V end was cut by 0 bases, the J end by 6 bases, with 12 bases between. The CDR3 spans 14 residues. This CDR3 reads CASSLAGEWAEAFF. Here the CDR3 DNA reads TGCGCCAGCAGCTTGGCAGGGGAGTGGGCTGAAGCTTTCTTT.